This TCR beta chain was retrieved from a study of T cells in Graves' hyperthyroidism and ophthalmopathy. Whole-study results and caveats: Most thyroid clonotypes expanded above 0.001 were also detected in blood.

From around 11 ml of fresh peripheral blood, PBMCs were isolated. This clonotype was detected only a few times. Its matching antigen is unknown. The germline V gene has CDR1 SGHRS and CDR2 YFSETQ. V was clipped by 5 bases and J by 2 bases, with 14 bases between them. The CDR3 runs to 15 residues. Amplified TCR beta CDR3 regions came from RNA transcripts. The HTBI primer set drove a first-round RT-PCR of the TCR CDR3. TCRdb re-called the multiplex PCR reads through MiXCR, storing one row per CDR3 protein. Of 460,000 or so distinct CDR3 sequences listed, 14% are singletons. The sequenced sample was blood. This chain connects TRBV5-1 to TRBJ2-1; tentatively, D is TRBD1 or TRBD2 (7 bases each). This TCR was sampled from a woman under 30 with Graves' hyperthyroidism. CDR3: CASRAGDRAYNEQFF. DNA of the CDR3: TGCGCCAGCAGGGCGGGAGACAGGGCCTACAATGAGCAGTTCTTC.